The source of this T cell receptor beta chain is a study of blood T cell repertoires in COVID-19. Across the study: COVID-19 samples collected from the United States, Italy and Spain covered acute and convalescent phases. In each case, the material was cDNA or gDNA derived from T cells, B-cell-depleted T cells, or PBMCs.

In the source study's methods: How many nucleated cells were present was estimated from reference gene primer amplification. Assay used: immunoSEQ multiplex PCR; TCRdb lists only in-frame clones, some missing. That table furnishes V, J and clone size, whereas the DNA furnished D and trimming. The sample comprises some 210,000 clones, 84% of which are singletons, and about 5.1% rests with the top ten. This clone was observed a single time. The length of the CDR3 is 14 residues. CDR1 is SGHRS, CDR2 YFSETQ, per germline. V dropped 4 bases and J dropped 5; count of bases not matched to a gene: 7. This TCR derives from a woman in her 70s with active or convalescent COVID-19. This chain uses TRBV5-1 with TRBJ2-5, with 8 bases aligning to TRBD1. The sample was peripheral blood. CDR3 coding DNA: TGCGCCAGCAGCGGACTCAGGGGGCATGAGACCCAGTACTTC. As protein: CASSGLRGHETQYF.